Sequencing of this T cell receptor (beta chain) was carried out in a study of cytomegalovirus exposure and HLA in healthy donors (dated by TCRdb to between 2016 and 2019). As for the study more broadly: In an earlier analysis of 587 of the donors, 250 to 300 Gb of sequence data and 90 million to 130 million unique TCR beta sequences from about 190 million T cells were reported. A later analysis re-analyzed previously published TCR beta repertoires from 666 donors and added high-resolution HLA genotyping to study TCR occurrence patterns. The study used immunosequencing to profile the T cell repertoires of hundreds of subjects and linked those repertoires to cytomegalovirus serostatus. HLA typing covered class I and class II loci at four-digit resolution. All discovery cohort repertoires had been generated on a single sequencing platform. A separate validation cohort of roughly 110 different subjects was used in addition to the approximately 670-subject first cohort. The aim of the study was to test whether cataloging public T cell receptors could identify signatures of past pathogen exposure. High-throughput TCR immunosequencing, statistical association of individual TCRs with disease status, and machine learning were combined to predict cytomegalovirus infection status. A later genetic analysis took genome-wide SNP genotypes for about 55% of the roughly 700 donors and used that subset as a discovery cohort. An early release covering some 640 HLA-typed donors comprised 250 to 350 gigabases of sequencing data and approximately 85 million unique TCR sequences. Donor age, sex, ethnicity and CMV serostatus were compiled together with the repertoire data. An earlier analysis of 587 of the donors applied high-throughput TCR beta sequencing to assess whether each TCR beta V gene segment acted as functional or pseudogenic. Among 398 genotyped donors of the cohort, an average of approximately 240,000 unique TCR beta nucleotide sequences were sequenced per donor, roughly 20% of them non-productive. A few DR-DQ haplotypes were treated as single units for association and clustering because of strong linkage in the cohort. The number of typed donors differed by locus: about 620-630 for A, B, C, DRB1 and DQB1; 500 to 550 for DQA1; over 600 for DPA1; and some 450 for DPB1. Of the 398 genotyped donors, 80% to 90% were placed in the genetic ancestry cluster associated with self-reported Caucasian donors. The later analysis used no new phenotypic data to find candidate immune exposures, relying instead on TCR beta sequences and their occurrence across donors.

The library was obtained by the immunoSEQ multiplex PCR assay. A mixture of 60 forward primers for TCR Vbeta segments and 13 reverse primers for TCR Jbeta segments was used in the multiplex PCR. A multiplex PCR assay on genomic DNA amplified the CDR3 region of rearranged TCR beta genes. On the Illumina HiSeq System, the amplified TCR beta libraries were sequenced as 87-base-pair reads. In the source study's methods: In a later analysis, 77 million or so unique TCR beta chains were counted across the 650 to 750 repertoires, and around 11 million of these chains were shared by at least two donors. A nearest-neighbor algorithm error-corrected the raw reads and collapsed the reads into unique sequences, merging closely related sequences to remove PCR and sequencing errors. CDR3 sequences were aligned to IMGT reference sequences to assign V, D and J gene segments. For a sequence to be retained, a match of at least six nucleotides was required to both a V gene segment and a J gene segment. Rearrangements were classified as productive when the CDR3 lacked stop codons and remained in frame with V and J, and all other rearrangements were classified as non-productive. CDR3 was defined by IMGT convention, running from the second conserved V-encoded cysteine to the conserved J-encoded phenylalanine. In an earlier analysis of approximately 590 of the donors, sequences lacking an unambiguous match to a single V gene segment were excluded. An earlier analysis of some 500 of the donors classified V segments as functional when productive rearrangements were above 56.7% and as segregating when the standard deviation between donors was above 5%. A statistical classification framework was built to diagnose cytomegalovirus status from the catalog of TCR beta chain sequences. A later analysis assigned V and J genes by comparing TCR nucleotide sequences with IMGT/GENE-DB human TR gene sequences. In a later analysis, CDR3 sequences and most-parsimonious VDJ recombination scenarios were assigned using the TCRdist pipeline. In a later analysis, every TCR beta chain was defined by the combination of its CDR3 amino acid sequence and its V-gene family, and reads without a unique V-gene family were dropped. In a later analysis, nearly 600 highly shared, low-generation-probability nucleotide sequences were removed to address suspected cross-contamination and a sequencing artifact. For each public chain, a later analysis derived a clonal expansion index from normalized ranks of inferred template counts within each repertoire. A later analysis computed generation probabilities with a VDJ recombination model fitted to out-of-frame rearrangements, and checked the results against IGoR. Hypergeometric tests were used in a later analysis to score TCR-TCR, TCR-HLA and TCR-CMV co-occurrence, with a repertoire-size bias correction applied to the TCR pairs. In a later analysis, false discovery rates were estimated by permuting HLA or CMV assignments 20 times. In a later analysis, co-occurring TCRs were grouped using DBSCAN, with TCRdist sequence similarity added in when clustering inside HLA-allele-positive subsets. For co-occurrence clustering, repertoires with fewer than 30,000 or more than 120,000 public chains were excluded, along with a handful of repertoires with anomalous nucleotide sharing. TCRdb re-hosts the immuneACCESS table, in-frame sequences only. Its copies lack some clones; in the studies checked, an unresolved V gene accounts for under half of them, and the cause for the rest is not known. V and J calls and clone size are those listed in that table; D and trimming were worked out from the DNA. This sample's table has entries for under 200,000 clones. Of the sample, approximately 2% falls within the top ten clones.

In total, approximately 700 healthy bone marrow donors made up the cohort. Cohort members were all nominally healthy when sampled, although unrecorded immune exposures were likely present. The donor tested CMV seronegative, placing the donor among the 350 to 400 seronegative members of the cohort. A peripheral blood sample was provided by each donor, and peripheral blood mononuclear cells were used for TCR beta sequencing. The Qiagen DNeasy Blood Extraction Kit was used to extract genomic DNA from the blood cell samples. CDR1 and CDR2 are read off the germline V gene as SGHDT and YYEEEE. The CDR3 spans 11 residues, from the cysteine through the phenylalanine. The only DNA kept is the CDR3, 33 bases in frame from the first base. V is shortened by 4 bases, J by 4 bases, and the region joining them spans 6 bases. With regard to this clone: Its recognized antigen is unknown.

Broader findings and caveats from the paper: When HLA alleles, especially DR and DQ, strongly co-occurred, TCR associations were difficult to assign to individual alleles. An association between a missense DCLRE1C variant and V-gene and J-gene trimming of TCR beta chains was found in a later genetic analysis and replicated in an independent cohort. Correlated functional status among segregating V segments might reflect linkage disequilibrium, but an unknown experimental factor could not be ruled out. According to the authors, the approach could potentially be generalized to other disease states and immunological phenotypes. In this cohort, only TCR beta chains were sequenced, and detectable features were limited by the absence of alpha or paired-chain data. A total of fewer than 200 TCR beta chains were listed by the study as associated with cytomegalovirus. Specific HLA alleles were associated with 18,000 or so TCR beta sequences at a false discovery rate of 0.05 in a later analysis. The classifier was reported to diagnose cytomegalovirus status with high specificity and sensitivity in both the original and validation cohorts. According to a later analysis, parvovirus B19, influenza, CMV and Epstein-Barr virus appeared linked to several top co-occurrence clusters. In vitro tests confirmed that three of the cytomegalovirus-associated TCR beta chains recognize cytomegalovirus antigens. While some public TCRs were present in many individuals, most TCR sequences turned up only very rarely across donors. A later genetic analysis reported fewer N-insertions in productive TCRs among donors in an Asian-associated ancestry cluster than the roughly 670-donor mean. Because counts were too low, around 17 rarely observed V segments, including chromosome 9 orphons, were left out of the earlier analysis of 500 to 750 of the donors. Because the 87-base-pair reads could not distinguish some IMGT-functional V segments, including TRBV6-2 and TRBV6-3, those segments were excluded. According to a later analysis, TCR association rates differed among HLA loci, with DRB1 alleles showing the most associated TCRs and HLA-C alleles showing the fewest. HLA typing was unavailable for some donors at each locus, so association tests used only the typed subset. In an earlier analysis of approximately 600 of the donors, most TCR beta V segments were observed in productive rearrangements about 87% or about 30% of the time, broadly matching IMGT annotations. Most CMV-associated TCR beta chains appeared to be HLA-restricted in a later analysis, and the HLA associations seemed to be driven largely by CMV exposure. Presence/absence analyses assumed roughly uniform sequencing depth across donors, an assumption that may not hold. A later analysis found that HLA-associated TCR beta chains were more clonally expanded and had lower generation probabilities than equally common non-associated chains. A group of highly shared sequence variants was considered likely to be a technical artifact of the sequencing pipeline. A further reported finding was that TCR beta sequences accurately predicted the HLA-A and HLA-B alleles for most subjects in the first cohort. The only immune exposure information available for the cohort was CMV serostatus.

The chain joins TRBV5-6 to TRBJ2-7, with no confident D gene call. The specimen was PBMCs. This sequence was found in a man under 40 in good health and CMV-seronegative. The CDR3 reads CASSQEYEQYF. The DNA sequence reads TGTGCCAGCAGCCAAGAGTACGAGCAGTACTTC. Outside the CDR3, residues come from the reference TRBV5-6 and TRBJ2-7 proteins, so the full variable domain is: DAGVTQSPTHLIKTRGQQVTLRCSPKSGHDTVSWYQQALGQGPQFIFQYYEEEERQRGNFPDRFSGHQFPNYSSELNVNALLLGDSALYLCASSQEYEQYFGPGTRLTVT.